The next 30 T cell receptor beta chains were all read from a single sample in a study of beta chain features in type 1 diabetes. Expressed TCRB transcripts were sequenced because the entire RNA isolate underwent reverse transcription. Profiling relied on immunoSEQ multiplex PCR, and the TCRdb table lists in-frame clones only, not all of them. Here the sample spans hundreds of thousands of clones, more than 9% being singletons. Sequencing input: naive CD4+ T cells from blood. Every receptor here comes from a young woman in good health.

This clone has only a few counts. Here the CDR3 DNA reads TGTGCCAGCAGCTTATCAGGGGGTGGATCACCCCTCCACTTT. Encoded protein: CASSLSGGGSPLHF. This chain uses TRBV7-9 with TRBJ1-6, with 7 bases lining up with TRBD1. Germline CDR1 SEHNR, CDR2 FQNEAQ (reference sequence). V lost 2 bases to trimming and J lost 10 bases; unmatched junction nucleotides: 5. The CDR3 loop spans 14 amino acids.

V is TRBV5-1 and J is TRBJ1-5, with D possibly being TRBD1 (5 bases). The germline V gene encodes CDR1 SGHRS and CDR2 YFSETQ. Trimming removed 4 bases from V and 0 bases from J, with 14 bases in between. The CDR3 spans 16 residues. CDR3 DNA sequence: TGCGCCAGCAGCCCGGGAGGCGGGGCTAGCAATCAGCCCCAGCATTTT. Translated, it gives CASSPGGGASNQPQHF. The whole variable domain, filled in from reference TRBV5-1 and TRBJ1-5, reads KAGVTQTPRYLIKTRGQQVTLSCSPISGHRSVSWYQQTPGQGLQFLFEYFSETQRNKGNFPGRFSGRQFSNSRSEMNVSTLELGDSALYLCASSPGGGASNQPQHFGDGTRLSIL.

The chain combines TRBV6-1 with TRBJ1-6; D is perhaps TRBD1 (5 bases). Trimming shortened V by 3 bases and J by 6 bases, and 12 bases separated the two germline ends. This CDR3 comprises 15 residues. Germline CDR1 and CDR2: MNHNS and SASEGT. The CDR3 region is CASSERGRANSPLHF. Written as DNA, the CDR3 is TGTGCCAGCAGTGAGCGGGGCAGGGCTAATTCACCCCTCCACTTT.

The CDR3 region has the DNA TGTGCCAGCTCACAGTCGGGCAATCAGCCCCAGCATTTT. It translates to CASSQSGNQPQHF. The chain uses TRBV18 and TRBJ1-5; D gene ambiguous. The V end lost 4 bases, the J end lost 2 bases, and 6 bases lay between the germline ends. The CDR3 has 13 amino acids. Per germline, CDR1 KGHSH and CDR2 LQKENI.

In this sample, this clone turned up a few times. The rearrangement joins TRBV2 to TRBJ1-5, with TRBD1 as a possible D gene (5 bases). Germline V gene sequence: CDR1 SNHLY, CDR2 FYNNEI. Trimming took 4 bases from V and 4 from J, leaving 8 bases between them. The CDR3 spans 13 residues. The CDR3 DNA is TGTGCCAGCAGTGTGGAGGGGAATCAGCCCCAGCATTTT. Encoded protein: CASSVEGNQPQHF.

The chain couples TRBV5-1 to TRBJ2-7; 7 nucleotides align to TRBD1. This CDR3 comprises 15 residues. Losses at the gene ends were 0 bases for V and 2 bases for J; bases not matched to a gene: 5. Germline loops: CDR1 SGHRS, CDR2 YFSETQ. For the CDR3, the DNA is TGCGCCAGCAGCTTGGGGGACACAGGGGCCTACGAGCAGTACTTC. This encodes CASSLGDTGAYEQYF.

This clone was recorded a few times. The rearrangement joins TRBV21-1 to TRBJ2-7; the table's D call TRBD2 went unverified against the DNA. TRBV21-1 is shown as a pseudogene. CDR3 length: 15 residues. The CDR3 bases are TGTGCCAGCAGTCCCTGGGAGGGGAGCTCCTACGAGCAGTACTTC. It codes for CASSPWEGSSYEQYF.

The chain carries TRBV5-4 and TRBJ2-5; TRBD2 is a possible D gene (6 bases). Trimming took off 2 bases at V and 5 bases at J, with 10 bases between the two ends. Germline CDR1 reads SGHNT; CDR2 reads YYREEE (reference sequence). This CDR3 has 13 residues. The CDR3 sequence is CASSFRGRETQYF. For the CDR3, the DNA is TGTGCCAGCAGCTTCCGGGGGAGGGAGACCCAGTACTTC.

This clone was detected only a few times. V and J are TRBV18 and TRBJ2-5, with TRBD1 matching 7 bases. Germline V CDR1 and CDR2: KGHSH, LQKENI. The trim removed 3 bases at V and 5 bases at J, leaving 6 bases unmatched. CDR3 length: 14 amino acids. CDR3 in amino acids: CASSPTGVRETQYF. The CDR3 DNA is TGTGCCAGCTCACCCACAGGGGTGAGGGAGACCCAGTACTTC.

This clone was counted between two and nine times. V is TRBV7-9 and J is TRBJ1-1; weak D call: TRBD1 (5 bases). From germline, CDR1 is SEHNR and CDR2 FQNEAQ (reference sequence). The length of the CDR3 is 16 residues. The V end was cut by 2 bases, the J end by 5 bases, with 18 bases between. CDR3 amino acids: CASSLWGGRGNTEAFF. The DNA of the CDR3 is TGTGCCAGCAGCTTATGGGGGGGTCGGGGGAATACTGAAGCTTTCTTT.

This clone was observed a handful of times. The chain uses TRBV13 and TRBJ1-6; D ambiguous. The CDR3 is 14 residues long. With 6 bases removed from V and 7 bases from J, the gap between germline ends came to 13 bases. Germline lookup yields CDR1 PRHDT and CDR2 FYEKMQ (reference sequence). The CDR3 DNA follows: TGTGCCAGCAGATGGATACAGAAGAATTCACCCCTCCACTTT. It codes for CASRWIQKNSPLHF.

The chain carries TRBV14 and TRBJ2-7, with a weak D call TRBD1 (5 bases). This CDR3 contains 14 residues. Germline V gene sequence: CDR1 SGHDN, CDR2 FVKESK. The V gene lost 4 bases and the J gene lost 2 bases, with 12 bases spanning the gap. This CDR3 reads CASSRAGSPYEQYF. The CDR3 region has the DNA TGTGCCAGCAGCCGAGCAGGGTCCCCCTACGAGCAGTACTTC.

V is TRBV4-1 and J is TRBJ2-1; 9 positions match TRBD1. CDR3 length: 16 amino acids. Germline loops: CDR1 MGHRA, CDR2 YSYEKL. With V trimmed by 2 bases and J by 8 bases, 10 bases remained unmatched. The CDR3 loop is CASSQRERTGGDEQFF. The DNA for the CDR3 is TGCGCCAGCAGCCAACGGGAACGAACAGGGGGCGATGAGCAGTTCTTC.

This clone was counted between two and nine times. This rearrangement joins TRBV7-8 to TRBJ2-1, with 8 bases that match TRBD2. V gave up 2 bases and J gave up 4 bases; unmatched junction bases: 4. This CDR3 region has 15 residues. CDR1 and CDR2 (germline): SGHVS, FQNEAQ. For the CDR3, the DNA is TGTGCCAGCAGCTTATACGGGGGGGGGTACAATGAGCAGTTCTTC. Its protein is CASSLYGGGYNEQFF.

The rearrangement uses TRBV6-5 and TRBJ2-7; TRBD1 might be the D (6 bases). In germline, CDR1 is MNHEY, CDR2 SVGAGI. This CDR3 spans 13 amino acids. The V end was cut by 7 bases, the J end by 1 base, with 11 bases between. CDR3 residues: CASIRTGSYEQYF. CDR3 DNA sequence: TGTGCCAGCATTAGAACAGGGTCCTACGAGCAGTACTTC.

The chain employs TRBV7-8 and TRBJ1-2; 8 bases are shared with TRBD1. The CDR3 covers 15 residues. J gave up 4 bases and V 5 bases, and 9 bases lay outside the gene matches. Germline CDR1 is SGHVS and CDR2 is FQNEAQ. CDR3 nucleotides: TGTGCCAGCAGCGGGGGGACAGGCGAACGCTATGGCTACACCTTC. Amino acid sequence: CASSGGTGERYGYTF.

V is TRBV7-9 and J is TRBJ1-3; no firm D call. The CDR3 has 15 residues. Germline loops: CDR1 SEHNR, CDR2 FQNEAQ (reference sequence). Trimming removed 5 bases at V and 2 bases at J, with 13 bases between. The CDR3 DNA reads as TGTGCCAGCAGCCCTACGACTCCTACTGGAAACACCATATATTTT. Its protein is CASSPTTPTGNTIYF.

This clone was seen a handful of times. The chain employs TRBV19 and TRBJ2-7, with 14 bases fitting TRBD2. The CDR3 runs to 16 residues. Germline lookup yields CDR1 LNHDA and CDR2 SQIVND (reference sequence). With V trimmed by 5 bases and J by 5 bases, 8 bases remained unmatched. CDR3: CASSPWGLAGVNEQYF. In nucleotides, the CDR3 is TGTGCCAGTAGTCCATGGGGACTAGCGGGAGTTAACGAGCAGTACTTC.

This clone was observed a few times. The chain carries TRBV2 and TRBJ2-5, with a possible D match to TRBD1 (6 bases). Germline CDR1 and CDR2: SNHLY and FYNNEI. The V and J ends lost 3 bases and 7 bases respectively, with 12 bases between them. The CDR3 loop spans 13 amino acids. CDR3 in amino acids: CASSDWGPGTQYF. The CDR3 DNA reads TGTGCCAGCAGTGATTGGGGGCCTGGGACCCAGTACTTC.

This clone appeared a few times. The chain uses TRBV2 and TRBJ1-2; tentatively, D is TRBD1 (5 bases). This CDR3 is built from 14 residues. With 8 bases removed from V and 8 bases from J, the gap between germline ends came to 21 bases. From germline, CDR1 is SNHLY and CDR2 FYNNEI. CDR3 coding DNA: TGTGCCAGCGCCCCCCCGGGGGGATTCGGAGGCTACACCTTC. Its translation: CASAPPGGFGGYTF. The full variable domain, rest sourced from reference TRBV2 and TRBJ1-2, is EPEVTQTPSHQVTQMGQEVILRCVPISNHLYFYWYRQILGQKVEFLVSFYNNEISEKSEIFDDQFSVERPDGSNFTLKIRSTKLEDSAMYFCASAPPGGFGGYTFGSGTRLTVV.

In this sample, this clone turned up a few times. The chain uses TRBV6-6 and TRBJ2-3; 8 nucleotides line up with TRBD2. Germline V gene lookup returns CDR1 MNHNY and CDR2 SVGAGI (reference sequence). V lost 7 bases and J lost 6; bases outside the gene matches: 9. There are 14 residues in the CDR3. This chain's CDR3 is CASNDPGGGDTQYF. The CDR3 region has the DNA TGTGCCAGCAATGACCCGGGCGGGGGGGATACGCAGTATTTT.

This chain uses TRBV7-8 with TRBJ2-7, with D perhaps matching TRBD1 (6 bases). With 0 bases removed from V and 0 bases from J, the gap between germline ends came to 12 bases. This CDR3 is 16 amino acids long. The V gene's germline CDR1 is SGHVS and CDR2 FQNEAQ. The CDR3 bases are TGTGCCAGCAGCTTAGCGGGGACATCTACCTCCTACGAGCAGTACTTC. Translating it yields CASSLAGTSTSYEQYF. The complete variable domain, with remaining parts taken from reference TRBV7-8 and TRBJ2-7, reads GAGVSQSPRYKVAKRGQDVALRCDPISGHVSLFWYQQALGQGPEFLTYFQNEAQLDKSGLPSDRFFAERPEGSVSTLKIQRTQQEDSAVYLCASSLAGTSTSYEQYFGPGTRLTVT.

The chain links TRBV30 to TRBJ1-2; D unclear. The V and J ends lost 4 bases and 6 bases respectively, with 12 bases between them. Germline V gene sequence: CDR1 GTSNPN, CDR2 SVGIG (reference sequence). The CDR3 consists of 12 residues. The CDR3 spells CAWNSGSDGYTF. In DNA, the CDR3 is TGTGCCTGGAATAGCGGCTCAGATGGCTACACCTTC.

This sequence joins TRBV6-6 and TRBJ2-7; 9 nucleotides align to TRBD1. J was trimmed by 3 bases and V by 1 base; bases with no gene match: 1. Germline CDR1 reads MNHNY; CDR2 reads SVGAGI (reference sequence). The CDR3 spans 14 residues. The CDR3 DNA reads as TGTGCCAGCAGTTACTTGGGACAGGGCTACGAGCAGTACTTC. Translation: CASSYLGQGYEQYF.

The chain joins TRBV7-9 to TRBJ1-2, with 7 bases aligning to TRBD1. The CDR3 totals 12 residues. The germline V gene has CDR1 SEHNR and CDR2 FQNEAQ (reference sequence). Losses at the gene ends were 8 bases for V and 5 bases for J; bases not matched to a gene: 5. CDR3 bases: TGTGCCAGCTTGCGGGACAGATATGGCTACACCTTC. It codes for CASLRDRYGYTF.

The V gene is TRBV5-1, the J gene TRBJ2-5, with 9 positions matching TRBD2. The J call is doubtful: the DNA matches TRBJ2-7 better. This CDR3 has 15 residues. From germline, CDR1 is SGHRS and CDR2 YFSETQ. As DNA, the CDR3 is TGCGCCAGCAGCCGGGGGAGCGGGAGGCCCATCGAGCAGTACTTC. Protein product: CASSRGSGRPIEQYF.

This clone occurred a few times. The chain links TRBV7-3 to TRBJ2-2; 14 bases match TRBD2. Germline-derived CDR1 and CDR2 are SGHTA and FQGTGA. The CDR3 covers 18 residues. V gave up 2 bases and J gave up 7 bases; unmatched junction bases: 9. CDR3 sequence (DNA): TGTGCCAGCAGCTTAGGCCCGACTAGCGGGGGGGCCGACGGGGAGCTGTTTTTT. Encoded protein: CASSLGPTSGGADGELFF.

This rearrangement joins TRBV11-2 to TRBJ2-6; 7 bases line up with TRBD1. Germline values: CDR1 SGHAT, CDR2 FQNNGV. The junction had 4 bases not matched to a gene; V was cut back by 1 base and J by 1 base. This CDR3 is built from 17 residues. CDR3: CASSLVATGSGANVLTF. The CDR3 DNA reads as TGTGCCAGCAGCTTAGTGGCGACAGGGTCTGGGGCCAACGTCCTGACTTTC.

The rearrangement joins TRBV6-6 to TRBJ2-7, with TRBD2 matching over 12 bases. V lost 5 bases and J lost 2; bases outside the gene matches: 7. This CDR3 is 16 amino acids long. Per the germline V gene, CDR1 is MNHNY and CDR2 is SVGAGI (reference sequence). This CDR3 reads CASSARLAGGTYEQYF. The CDR3, as DNA: TGTGCCAGCAGTGCCCGGCTAGCGGGAGGGACCTACGAGCAGTACTTC.

In its sample, this clone was seen a few times. The chain links TRBV5-5 to TRBJ2-7, with TRBD1 identical over 8 bases. J lost 9 bases, V lost 3 bases, and 8 bases had no gene match. Germline loops: CDR1 SGHKS, CDR2 YYEKEE (reference sequence). There are 13 residues in the CDR3. CDR3 coding DNA: TGTGCCAGCAGCTCTCCAGGGGGCTCCGCGCAGTACTTC. Residues: CASSSPGGSAQYF.